Sequencing of this TCR beta chain was carried out in a study of T cell responses to AZD1222 COVID-19 vaccine. Study results and limitations: The peak T cell response came first, and repertoires were sampled only after it. Spike-specific TCR breadth rose after two AZD1222 doses, and depth rose as well. Among spike-specific TCRs, nearly half reportedly target unmutated variant regions.

CDR1 LNHDA and CDR2 SQIVND come from the germline V gene (reference sequence). V shed 6 bases, J shed 1 base, and the junction held 9 bases outside the gene matches. The CDR3 is 16 residues long. As concerns this clone: Antigen: not known.

Second doses were pooled across both intervals (about 4 or about 12 weeks). Libraries were prepared by immunoSEQ multiplex PCR; TCRdb keeps only in-frame clonotypes and omits some of them. The data contain fewer than 90,000 clones, 86% of them singletons. The chain joins TRBV19 to TRBJ2-1, with 7 bases aligning to TRBD2. The material was peripheral blood, obtained 28 days after the second AZD1222 dose. This receptor was identified in an adult who received the AZD1222 COVID-19 vaccine. Here the CDR3 reads CASSPPISGSYNEQFF. The CDR3 region has the DNA TGTGCCAGTAGCCCCCCAATTAGCGGGTCCTACAATGAGCAGTTCTTC.